These 6 T cell receptor beta chains share one sample of origin, sequenced in a study of cytomegalovirus exposure and HLA in healthy donors. Primers: 60 Vbeta forward and 13 Jbeta reverse. This table comes from immunoSEQ multiplex PCR, and its TCRdb copy is limited to in-frame clones, with some not included. The sample shows about 110,000 clones, 60% to 80% of them seen only once. Sequences were obtained from PBMCs. These receptors were taken from a female donor in good health and CMV-seronegative.

This CDR3 is CASSLAYAGGTYNEQFF. The CDR3, as DNA: TGCGCCAGCAGCTTGGCCTATGCGGGGGGTACCTACAATGAGCAGTTCTTC. V usage is TRBV5-1 and J usage is TRBJ2-1, with 8 bases that match TRBD2. The V and J ends lost 0 bases and 2 bases, in that order; junction bases with no gene match: 7. Germline CDR1 and CDR2: SGHRS and YFSETQ. The CDR3 consists of 17 residues. Based on the CDR3 plus reference TRBV5-1 and TRBJ2-1, the full variable domain is KAGVTQTPRYLIKTRGQQVTLSCSPISGHRSVSWYQQTPGQGLQFLFEYFSETQRNKGNFPGRFSGRQFSNSRSEMNVSTLELGDSALYLCASSLAYAGGTYNEQFFGPGTRLTVL.

CDR3 in amino acids: CASKLRDSGNQPQHF. Written as DNA, the CDR3 is TGTGCCAGCAAACTCCGGGACAGTGGCAATCAGCCCCAGCATTTT. This rearrangement joins TRBV6-6 to TRBJ1-5; 7 bases align to TRBD1. The CDR3 covers 15 residues. V shed 7 bases, J shed 2 bases, and the junction held 8 bases outside the gene matches. Germline V gene data show CDR1 as MNHNY and CDR2 as SVGAGI (reference sequence).

Written as DNA, the CDR3 is TGCAGCGTTGTAGGGGCAGGTCTAGACGGCACTGAAGCTTTCTTT. It specifies CSVVGAGLDGTEAFF. The chain has TRBV29-1 and TRBJ1-1, with D maybe TRBD1 (5 bases). The V end lost 4 bases, the J end lost 4 bases, and 19 bases lay between the germline ends. The CDR3 runs 15 residues. CDR1 SQVTM and CDR2 ANQGSEA come from the germline V gene.

This clone has a handful of counts. The chain is built from TRBV19 and TRBJ2-3; 10 bases line up with TRBD2. Trimming took 6 bases from V and 0 from J; bases not matched to a gene: 6. The CDR3 is made up of 16 amino acids. CDR1 and CDR2 (germline): LNHDA, SQIVND (reference sequence). The CDR3 loop reads CASRASGSYSTDTQYF. CDR3 nucleotide sequence: TGTGCCAGTAGGGCTAGCGGGAGTTATAGCACAGATACGCAGTATTTT.

This clone was counted a single time. The rearrangement links TRBV4-1 to TRBJ1-2, with no clear D. Germline V gene data show CDR1 as MGHRA and CDR2 as YSYEKL. Trimming took 0 bases from V and 5 from J, leaving 10 bases between them. The CDR3 extends over 14 amino acids. The CDR3 DNA follows: TGCGCCAGCAGCCAAGATGCAGGACTATATGGCTACACCTTC. Its protein is CASSQDAGLYGYTF.

The sample holds a few counts of this clone. The chain employs TRBV18 and TRBJ1-2, with TRBD1 matching 7 bases. The CDR3 has 16 amino acids. The germline V gene encodes CDR1 KGHSH and CDR2 LQKENI. J gave up 4 bases and V 3 bases, and 11 bases lay outside the gene matches. The CDR3 DNA is TGTGCCAGCTCACCGAGTGGGGGACAGAAGGGCTATGGCTACACCTTC. Its protein is CASSPSGGQKGYGYTF.